Following are 16 T cell receptor beta chains from one sample sequenced in a study of control samples from healthy donors and cancer patients. The assay was immunoSEQ multiplex PCR, and TCRdb's table has in-frame clones only and misses some. This table holds some 120,000 clones, 85% to 90% found once. The specimen was PBMCs. The receptors here all came from a woman aged 45-65 years with colorectal cancer.

This chain connects TRBV29-1 to TRBJ1-1; no clear D. Trimming removed 7 bases from V and 0 bases from J, with 15 bases in between. The CDR3 contains 14 residues. The germline gives CDR1 SQVTM, CDR2 ANQGSEA. The CDR3 DNA sequence: TGCAGCGACTGGACCCCGGGGTTGAACACTGAAGCTTTCTTT. The encoded protein is CSDWTPGLNTEAFF.

The chain links TRBV4-1 to TRBJ2-2; D ambiguous. Trimming removed 2 bases from V and 0 bases from J, with 4 bases in between. The CDR3 contains 14 residues. The germline V gene encodes CDR1 MGHRA and CDR2 YSYEKL. CDR3 sequence (DNA): TGCGCCAGCAGCCAAACTTCGAACACCGGGGAGCTGTTTTTT. Translating gives CASSQTSNTGELFF.

The chain has TRBV5-1 and TRBJ1-1; a weak D match, TRBD1 (5 bases). This CDR3 is built from 14 residues. Trimming cost V 4 bases and J 0 bases, with 10 bases left between them. The V gene's germline CDR1 is SGHRS and CDR2 YFSETQ. The CDR3 protein is CASSRGLLNTEAFF. DNA of the CDR3: TGCGCCAGCAGCCGGGGACTCCTGAACACTGAAGCTTTCTTT.

The chain employs TRBV19 and TRBJ2-5; possible D gene TRBD1, 6 bases. CDR1 and CDR2 (germline): LNHDA, SQIVND (reference sequence). The ends were cut back, 7 bases at V and 3 bases at J, with 18 bases in the middle. The CDR3 consists of 15 residues. CDR3 in amino acids: CASTLGGFGEETQYF. The CDR3 DNA follows: TGTGCCAGTACCCTAGGGGGATTCGGTGAAGAGACCCAGTACTTC. Together with reference TRBV19 and TRBJ2-5, the CDR3 gives the full variable domain: DGGITQSPKYLFRKEGQNVTLSCEQNLNHDAMYWYRQDPGQGLRLIYYSQIVNDFQKGDIAEGYSVSREKKESFPLTVTSAQKNPTAFYLCASTLGGFGEETQYFGPGTRLLVL.

The rearrangement links TRBV7-9 to TRBJ2-1; tentatively, D is TRBD1 (5 bases). V was trimmed by 5 bases and J by 4 bases, leaving 18 bases between them. The germline V gene has CDR1 SEHNR and CDR2 FQNEAQ (reference sequence). The CDR3 extends over 16 amino acids. This CDR3 is CASSPRVRAEYNEQFF. The DNA for the CDR3 is TGTGCCAGCAGCCCAAGGGTCAGGGCGGAGTACAATGAGCAGTTCTTC. The whole variable domain, remainder taken from reference TRBV7-9 and TRBJ2-1, is DTGVSQNPRHKITKRGQNVTFRCDPISEHNRLYWYRQTLGQGPEFLTYFQNEAQLEKSRLLSDRFSAERPKGSFSTLEIQRTEQGDSAMYLCASSPRVRAEYNEQFFGPGTRLTVL.

This chain connects TRBV7-9 to TRBJ2-7; D is undetermined. The CDR3 covers 17 residues. Per germline, CDR1 SEHNR and CDR2 FQNEAQ (reference sequence). Trimming took off 3 bases at V and 7 bases at J, with 25 bases between the two ends. The CDR3 loop reads CASSFSAARPRSGEQYF. The CDR3, as DNA: TGTGCCAGCAGCTTTAGTGCAGCCCGCCCTAGATCCGGAGAGCAGTACTTC.

CDR3 amino acids: CASSWDSGANVLTF. The CDR3 DNA reads as TGTGCCAGCAGCTGGGACTCTGGGGCCAACGTCCTGACTTTC. The chain combines TRBV5-5 with TRBJ2-6; D not resolved. Per the germline V gene, CDR1 is SGHKS and CDR2 is YYEKEE (reference sequence). Between the trimmed V and J ends, which lost 3 bases and 0 bases, there was a span of 4 bases. This CDR3 spans 14 amino acids. Supplemented by reference TRBV5-5 and TRBJ2-6, the full variable domain reads DAGVTQSPTHLIKTRGQQVTLRCSPISGHKSVSWYQQVLGQGPQFIFQYYEKEERGRGNFPDRFSARQFPNYSSELNVNALLLGDSALYLCASSWDSGANVLTFGAGSRLTVL.

The V gene is TRBV6-6, the J gene TRBJ2-6; 8 nucleotides align to TRBD1. CDR3 length equals 17 residues. Germline CDR1 and CDR2: MNHNY and SVGAGI (reference sequence). Germline trimming cut 5 bases from V and 2 bases from J; bases unmatched to any gene: 8. Here the CDR3 DNA reads TGTGCCAGCAGTCCGGACAGGGAGTTTGCTGGGGCCAACGTCCTGACTTTC. Translating it yields CASSPDREFAGANVLTF.

Worth noting for this clone: The germline gene is not matched at one end of the junction; a read error may be the cause. The genes are TRBV25-1 and TRBJ1-2, with TRBD1 matching over 7 bases. The CDR3 sequence is 14 residues long. Germline V gene sequence: CDR1 MGHDK, CDR2 SYGVNS. The DNA for the CDR3 is TGTGCCAGCAGTGAATTCGGGACAGTCTATGGCCACACCTTC. Encoded protein: CASSEFGTVYGHTF.

V gene TRBV4-2 combines with J gene TRBJ2-2, with 12 bases aligning to TRBD2. Germline loops: CDR1 LGHNA, CDR2 YNFKEQ. This CDR3 spans 16 amino acids. After removal of 4 bases from V and 5 bases from J, the junction contained 5 bases not matched to a gene. The CDR3 region has the DNA TGTGCCAGCAGCCTGCAAACTAGCGGGGGGACCGGGGAGCTGTTTTTT. Its protein product is CASSLQTSGGTGELFF.

The V and J genes are TRBV3-1 (or the pseudogene TRBV3-2) and TRBJ2-3, with 12 positions matching TRBD2. The CDR3 is made up of 15 amino acids. Trimming at V came to 5 bases and at J to 10 bases, leaving 10 bases not matched to a gene. Germline CDR1 LGHDT, CDR2 YNNKEL (reference sequence). The CDR3 region is CASSKGSSGGAPQYF. CDR3 nucleotides: TGTGCCAGCAGCAAAGGGTCTAGCGGGGGGGCTCCGCAGTATTTT.

The V and J genes are TRBV11-2 and TRBJ2-1; 12 bases are a match to TRBD2. Looked up from germline, CDR1 is SGHAT and CDR2 is FQNNGV. CDR3 size: 17 residues. The ends lost 6 bases at V and 0 bases at J; junction bases unmatched: 6. CDR3 nucleotides: TGTGCCAGCAGTCACGGGACTAGCGGGTACTCCTACAATGAGCAGTTCTTC. This gives the protein CASSHGTSGYSYNEQFF. Variable domain in full (rest from reference TRBV11-2 and TRBJ2-1): EAGVAQSPRYKIIEKRQSVAFWCNPISGHATLYWYQQILGQGPKLLIQFQNNGVVDDSQLPKDRFSAERLKGVDSTLKIQPAKLEDSAVYLCASSHGTSGYSYNEQFFGPGTRLTVL.

The table lists this clone with a count of one. The CDR3 here is CASSEAREFDGYTF. The CDR3 coding sequence is TGTGCCAGTAGTGAGGCGAGAGAATTCGATGGCTACACCTTC. The chain has TRBV19 and TRBJ1-2; no reliable D call. V shed 5 bases and J shed 6 bases, with 16 bases lying between them. The germline V gene encodes CDR1 LNHDA and CDR2 SQIVND (reference sequence). CDR3 size: 14 residues. The full variable domain, completed using reference TRBV19 and TRBJ1-2, is DGGITQSPKYLFRKEGQNVTLSCEQNLNHDAMYWYRQDPGQGLRLIYYSQIVNDFQKGDIAEGYSVSREKKESFPLTVTSAQKNPTAFYLCASSEAREFDGYTFGSGTRLTVV.

This rearrangement joins TRBV10-3 to TRBJ2-5; D assignment may be TRBD1 or TRBD2 (5 bases each). The CDR3 loop spans 14 amino acids. V dropped 6 bases and J dropped 3 bases, with 14 bases sitting between them. Germline V gene sequence: CDR1 ENHRY, CDR2 SYGVKD. The CDR3 DNA sequence: TGTGCCATCAGCGGGGTCCAGGGAGAAGAGACCCAGTACTTC. Its translation is CAISGVQGEETQYF.

The chain combines TRBV28 with TRBJ2-6, with D possibly matching TRBD2 (7 bases). Between the trimmed V and J ends, which lost 3 bases and 3 bases, there was a span of 12 bases. The length of the CDR3 is 16 residues. Germline lookup yields CDR1 MDHEN and CDR2 SYDVKM. The CDR3 nucleotides read TGTGCCAGCAGTTTGGGGGGGCTCGGTGGGGCCAACGTCCTGACTTTC. This translates into CASSLGGLGGANVLTF.

The V call is TRBV14, the J call TRBJ1-6; D gene ambiguous. The CDR3 extends over 15 amino acids. Trimming left V 1 base short and J 9 bases short, with 13 bases between. Looked up from germline, CDR1 is SGHDN and CDR2 is FVKESK. The CDR3 loop is CASSQGDFSGSPLHF. The CDR3 DNA reads TGTGCCAGCAGCCAAGGAGACTTCTCAGGTTCACCCCTCCACTTT.